Sequencing of this T cell receptor beta chain was carried out in a study of naive and memory T cell subsets. Study outcomes and limitations: Especially in CD8 cells, naive repertoires contained a few larger clonotypes, possibly CD45RA-re-expressing memory cells.

Overnight CMV lysate stimulation of fresh PBMCs defined donor CMV status by CD4+ IFNgamma. This clonotype came up a few times. Its target is unknown. The beta constant-region primer was an equimolar mix of two oligonucleotides covering TRBC1 and TRBC2. The ligated cDNA underwent four PCR rounds using SP2 and nested alpha and beta constant-region primers. TCRdb reprocessed the UMI-ligation and nested PCR reads with MiXCR, giving one entry per CDR3 protein. The data hold 98,000 or so distinct CDR3 sequences, with approximately 15% observed a single time. Germline assignment: CDR1 LGHDT and CDR2 YNNKEL (reference sequence). V was cut by 3 bases and J by 2 bases, with 15 bases left in between. The CDR3 extends over 16 amino acids.

The sequence was collected from a human donor in good health. The genes are TRBV3-1 and TRBJ2-3; a weak D match, TRBD1 (5 bases). The material sequenced was naive CD8+ T cells from blood. CDR3 amino acids: CASSHWQGTITDTQYF. Written as DNA, the CDR3 is TGTGCCAGCAGCCACTGGCAGGGAACTATCACAGATACGCAGTATTTT.